The source of this T cell receptor beta chain is a study of human T cells and chemical hapten exposure. Study in general: The patient population, which was mostly female, had alopecia areata, totalis or universalis. Small discrepancies in pooled library volume mainly accounted for the varying TCR yields per sample.

In the authors' workflow: The median was about 100,000 TCRs per sample, ranging roughly 20,000 to 750,000. MiXCR was run by TCRdb on the RACE reads, yielding one entry per CDR3 protein. The V and J calls, along with clone size, are taken from TCRdb and not from the paper's own processing. The data contain 70,000 to 90,000 distinct CDR3 sequences, approximately 11% of them seen just once; the ten biggest clones take up about 4%. This clonotype was picked up many times. Time point denoted: patch test 3, about 24 weeks after DPC sensitization. Indicated treatment: therapeutic diphenylcyclopropenone sensitization with weekly scalp DPC. V shed 6 bases and J shed 1 base, with 16 bases lying between them. The CDR3 sequence is 15 residues long. CDR1 and CDR2 (germline): DFQATT, SNEGSKA (reference sequence).

The rearrangement joins TRBV20-1 to TRBJ2-4; no clear D. Material: whole blood, obtained in connection with sensitization to the hapten diphenylcyclopropenone (DPC). This TCR was sampled from a woman aged 50 to 60 with alopecia areata. Some clones in this sample may be carry-over from other donors' samples. CDR3 protein: CSAPPAGTAKNIQYF. The CDR3, as DNA: TGCAGTGCCCCGCCCGCCGGCACCGCCAAAAACATTCAGTACTTC.